These 9 T cell receptor beta chains were sequenced from one sample in a study of T cell changes during pregnancy in multiple sclerosis. The assay was immunoSEQ multiplex PCR, and TCRdb's table has in-frame clones only and misses some. The profile shows tens of thousands of clones, around 93% of them singletons. Material: peripheral blood, obtained after pregnancy. These receptors were obtained from a female donor with multiple sclerosis, enrolled in a pregnancy study.

This sequence joins TRBV6-1 and TRBJ1-3, with 8 bases identical to TRBD1. The germline V gene has CDR1 MNHNS and CDR2 SASEGT. The CDR3 has 17 amino acids. With 1 base clipped from V and 3 bases from J, the junction kept 8 bases outside the gene matches. The CDR3 DNA is TGTGCCAGCAGTGAAGATGGCAGGGGGCTGGGTGGAAACACCATATATTTT. This encodes CASSEDGRGLGGNTIYF.

The chain uses TRBV10-3 and TRBJ1-1; D gene uncertain. CDR1 ENHRY and CDR2 SYGVKD come from the germline V gene. The CDR3 consists of 13 residues. V was clipped by 6 bases and J by 3 bases, with 11 bases between them. The CDR3 protein is CAIRSPEDTEAFF. The CDR3 DNA reads TGTGCCATCAGAAGTCCGGAGGACACTGAAGCTTTCTTT.

The gene calls are TRBV28 and TRBJ1-3; maybe TRBD1 (6 bases). V was clipped by 6 bases and J by 0 bases, with 9 bases between them. CDR3 length equals 14 residues. Germline CDR1 is MDHEN and CDR2 is SYDVKM. The CDR3 DNA reads as TGTGCCAGCAGCGACAGGCACTCTGGAAACACCATATATTTT. Residues: CASSDRHSGNTIYF.

The J gene is TRBJ1-1, the V gene TRBV4-2; D is possibly TRBD1 (6 bases). Germline-derived CDR1 and CDR2 are LGHNA and YNFKEQ. The CDR3 loop spans 11 amino acids. V was trimmed by 4 bases and J by 8 bases, leaving 8 bases between them. The CDR3 here is CASSLGTEAFF. The DNA of the CDR3 is TGTGCCAGCAGCCTCGGGACAGAAGCTTTCTTT.

V gene TRBV11-2 combines with J gene TRBJ1-2; TRBD1 is a possible D gene (5 bases). Trimming left V 0 bases short and J 7 bases short, with 6 bases between. Germline-derived CDR1 and CDR2 are SGHAT and FQNNGV. CDR3 length: 12 amino acids. The CDR3 DNA sequence: TGTGCCAGCAGCTTAGATCAGGGTGGCTACACCTTC. Translation: CASSLDQGGYTF.

CDR3 sequence: CATSRGEGWDTEAFF. The CDR3 region has the DNA TGTGCCACCAGCAGAGGGGAGGGGTGGGACACTGAAGCTTTCTTT. V is TRBV15 and J is TRBJ1-1; perhaps TRBD1 as D (5 bases). V lost 1 base to trimming and J lost 3 bases, with 12 bases between them. This CDR3 contains 15 residues. Germline lookup yields CDR1 LNHNV and CDR2 YYDKDF (reference sequence).

The rearrangement uses TRBV4-3 and TRBJ2-3; 13 nucleotides line up with TRBD2. Per germline, CDR1 LGHNA and CDR2 YSLEER. The length of the CDR3 is 16 residues. Trimming at V came to 1 base and at J to 8 bases, leaving 6 bases not matched to a gene. In nucleotides, the CDR3 is TGCGCCAGCAGCCAAGGACTAGCGGGAGGTTTCAGTACGCAGTATTTT. Protein sequence: CASSQGLAGGFSTQYF.

The chain links TRBV4-3 to TRBJ2-5; 7 bases line up with TRBD1. The J call may be faulty, since TRBJ2-7 better matches the DNA end. CDR1 and CDR2 (germline): LGHNA, YSLEER. This CDR3 comprises 14 residues. The CDR3 nucleotides read TGCGCCAGCAGCGCCCGACAGGGTTGGTACGAGCAGTACTTC. It translates to CASSARQGWYEQYF.

The sample holds a few counts of this clone. The V and J genes are TRBV27 and TRBJ1-1, with 7 bases lining up with TRBD1. The CDR3 runs to 19 residues. CDR1 and CDR2 from the germline V gene are MNHEY and SMNVEV (reference sequence). Germline trimming cut 5 bases from V and 1 base from J; bases unmatched to any gene: 19. For the CDR3, the DNA is TGTGCCAGCAGTCCGACCGGAGGGGGCCCTCCAAGTGAGAACACTGAAGCTTTCTTT. The encoded protein is CASSPTGGGPPSENTEAFF.